The TCR beta chain described here comes from a study of cytomegalovirus exposure and HLA in healthy donors (dated by TCRdb to the late 2010s). With respect to the entire study: In an earlier analysis of 550 to 750 of the donors, 250 to 300 Gb of sequence data and 117 million unique TCR beta sequences from some 170 million T cells were reported. A later genetic analysis took genome-wide SNP genotypes for about three fifths of the 666 donors and used that subset as a discovery cohort. Donor age, sex, ethnicity and CMV serostatus were compiled alongside the repertoire data. The study was designed to test whether signatures of past pathogen exposure could be identified by cataloging public T cell receptors. A later analysis re-examined previously published TCR beta repertoires from around 670 donors and added high-resolution HLA genotyping to investigate patterns of TCR occurrence. Five DR-DQ haplotypes were handled as single units for association and clustering, since linkage in the cohort was strong. The study used immunosequencing to profile the T cell repertoires of around 600 subjects and linked those repertoires to cytomegalovirus serostatus. Every repertoire in the discovery cohort had been generated on one and the same sequencing platform. Among the roughly 380 genotyped donors, 81% belonged to the genetic ancestry cluster associated with self-reported Caucasian donors. The later analysis used no new phenotypic data to find candidate immune exposures, relying instead on TCR beta sequences and their occurrence across donors. In addition to the first cohort of around 670 subjects, a separate validation cohort of over 90 different subjects was used. HLA typing covered class I and class II loci at four-digit resolution. Across some 400 genotyped donors of the cohort, an average of approximately 220,000 unique TCR beta nucleotide sequences per donor were sequenced, and 15% to 20% of those sequences were non-productive. An earlier analysis of several hundred of the donors used high-throughput TCR beta sequencing to judge whether each TCR beta V gene segment behaved as functional or pseudogenic. Typing coverage varied by locus: 629-630 donors for A, B, C, DRB1 and DQB1; 522 for DQA1; over 600 for DPA1; approximately 470 for DPB1. High-throughput TCR immunosequencing, statistical association of individual TCRs with disease status, and machine learning were combined to predict cytomegalovirus infection status. An early release covering 500 to 750 HLA-typed donors comprised about 310 gigabases of sequencing data and approximately 80 million unique TCR sequences.

Comments on this clone: What this receptor recognizes is not known. No quality values exist for individual bases; no much larger clone is one base distant.

Receptor amplification or capture employed the immunoSEQ multiplex PCR assay. For the multiplex PCR, a mixture combining 60 forward primers for TCR Vbeta segments and 13 reverse primers for TCR Jbeta segments was used. The CDR3 region of rearranged TCR beta genes was amplified from genomic DNA by a multiplex PCR assay. On the Illumina HiSeq System, the amplified TCR beta libraries were sequenced as 87-base-pair reads. Per the source publication's procedure: A later analysis counted approximately 76 million unique TCR beta chains across the 666 repertoires, and 10 million to 12 million of these chains were shared by at least two donors. A nearest-neighbor algorithm error-corrected the raw reads and collapsed the reads into unique sequences, merging closely related sequences to remove PCR and sequencing errors. V, D and J gene segments were assigned by aligning CDR3 sequences to IMGT reference sequences. Each retained sequence needed at least a six-nucleotide match to both a V gene segment and a J gene segment. A rearrangement counted as productive if the CDR3 had no stop codons and remained in frame with V and J, and every other rearrangement counted as non-productive. Following IMGT convention, CDR3 was defined as the stretch from the second conserved V-encoded cysteine up to the conserved J-encoded phenylalanine. Sequences without an unambiguous match to a single V gene segment were excluded from the earlier analysis of 450 to 650 of the donors. In an earlier analysis of roughly 600 of the donors, a V segment was called functional when productive rearrangements were above 56.7%, and segregating when the standard deviation between donors exceeded 5%. To diagnose cytomegalovirus status from the catalog of TCR beta chain sequences, a statistical classification framework was built. In a later analysis, V and J genes were assigned by comparing TCR nucleotide sequences against IMGT/GENE-DB human TR gene sequences. A later analysis assigned CDR3 sequences and most-parsimonious VDJ recombination scenarios with the TCRdist pipeline. In a later analysis, every TCR beta chain was defined by the combination of its CDR3 amino acid sequence and its V-gene family, and reads without a unique V-gene family were dropped. As a way to deal with suspected cross-contamination and a sequencing artifact, a later analysis dropped 450 to 700 nucleotide sequences that were highly shared and had low generation probability. For each public chain, a later analysis derived a clonal expansion index from normalized ranks of inferred template counts within each repertoire. In a later analysis, generation probabilities were computed using a VDJ recombination model fitted to out-of-frame rearrangements, and the results were checked against IGoR. In a later analysis, TCR-TCR, TCR-HLA and TCR-CMV co-occurrence was scored with hypergeometric tests, and a repertoire-size bias correction was applied to TCR pairs. To estimate false discovery rates, a later analysis permuted the HLA or CMV assignments 20 times. In a later analysis, co-occurring TCRs were grouped using DBSCAN, and TCRdist sequence similarity was added for clustering within HLA-allele-positive subsets. Repertoires with fewer than 30,000 or more than 120,000 public chains, plus five repertoires with anomalous nucleotide sharing, were excluded from co-occurrence clustering. In its TCRdb copy, this immuneACCESS table keeps in-frame sequences only and misses some clones. Where compared with another copy, unresolved V genes explain less than half of these, and the others have no known cause. The V and J calls and clone size are taken from that table; D and trimming were inferred from the DNA. The sample table records about 300,000 clones; just over 85% of these occur just once. The ten largest clonotypes hold roughly 4% of the sample.

Results the study describes overall, beyond this receptor: When HLA alleles, especially DR and DQ, strongly co-occurred, TCR associations were difficult to assign to individual alleles. The study listed approximately 160 TCR beta chains as associated with cytomegalovirus. Three of the identified cytomegalovirus-associated TCR beta chains were confirmed in vitro to be specific for cytomegalovirus antigens. According to a later analysis, TCR association rates differed among HLA loci, with DRB1 alleles showing the most associated TCRs and HLA-C alleles showing the fewest. Some IMGT-functional V segments, including TRBV6-2 and TRBV6-3, could not be distinguished by the 87-base-pair reads and were therefore excluded. Most TCR sequences were observed very rarely across donors, whereas some public TCRs were present in many individuals. Compared with equally common non-associated chains, HLA-associated TCR beta chains in a later analysis were more clonally expanded and had lower generation probabilities. A later analysis found that most CMV-associated TCR beta chains appeared HLA-restricted, with HLA associations seemingly driven largely by CMV exposure. Because HLA typing was missing for some donors at each locus, association tests included only the typed subset. A further reported finding was that TCR beta sequences accurately predicted the HLA-A and HLA-B alleles for most subjects in the first cohort. According to a later genetic analysis, donors in an Asian-associated ancestry cluster had fewer N-insertions in productive TCRs than the approximately 670-donor mean. For the cohort, immune exposure information was limited to CMV serostatus. Correlated functional status among segregating V segments might reflect linkage disequilibrium, but an unknown experimental factor could not be ruled out. A group of highly shared sequence variants was considered likely to be a technical artifact of the sequencing pipeline. The authors suggested that the approach could potentially be extended to other disease states and immunological phenotypes. About 17 rarely observed V segments, including chromosome 9 orphons, were excluded from the earlier analysis of about 600 of the donors because counts were too low. Specific HLA alleles were associated with some 15,000 TCR beta sequences at a false discovery rate of 0.05 in a later analysis. The classifier was reported to diagnose cytomegalovirus status with high specificity and sensitivity in both the original cohort and the validation cohort. An association between a missense DCLRE1C variant and V-gene and J-gene trimming of TCR beta chains was found in a later genetic analysis and replicated in an independent cohort. A later analysis reported that several top co-occurrence clusters appeared linked to parvovirus B19, influenza, CMV and Epstein-Barr virus. Only TCR beta chains were sequenced in this cohort, and the absence of alpha or paired-chain data limited detectable features. An earlier analysis of around 500 of the donors showed that most TCR beta V segments appeared in productive rearrangements either about 87% or about 30% of the time, which broadly matched IMGT annotations. Presence/absence analyses assumed roughly uniform sequencing depth across donors, an assumption that may not hold.

The CDR3 spans 14 residues, from the cysteine through the phenylalanine. This entry keeps only the CDR3 DNA: 42 bases, framed from base 1. CDR1 and CDR2 are read off the germline V gene (reference sequence) as MNHEY and SMNVEV. V lost 5 bases and J lost 0 bases; the stretch between them is 10 bases long. In total, just over 650 healthy bone marrow donors made up the cohort. At the time of sampling, all cohort members were nominally healthy, though unrecorded immune exposures were likely present. The donor was CMV seropositive and belonged to the group of 250 to 350 seropositive cohort members. A peripheral blood sample was provided by each donor, and peripheral blood mononuclear cells were used for TCR beta sequencing. The Qiagen DNeasy Blood Extraction Kit was used to extract genomic DNA from the blood cell samples.

The sequencing input was PBMCs. The clonotype originates from a man between 40 and 49 years old in good health and CMV-seropositive. Here the chain combines TRBV27 and TRBJ2-5; confidence is insufficient to name the D gene. The sequenced DNA is TGTGCCAGCAGTGCAACACAATACCAAGAGACCCAGTACTTC. Translated, this gives CASSATQYQETQYF.